Here is one T cell receptor (beta chain) with its context. The CDR3 runs to 15 residues. TCRdb processed the 5' RACE reads again and assigns one entry to each CDR3 protein, with no DNA. The sample yields approximately 380,000 distinct CDR3 sequences, of which the top ten take up around 2.6%. This entry belongs to a study of monozygotic twins with inflammatory bowel disease. The chain uses TRBV12-3 or TRBV12-4 and TRBJ2-3; lacking DNA, the TRBD1 call made by TCRdb goes unchecked. This clonotype originated in a human donor with ulcerative colitis or Crohn's disease, or a healthy co-twin of an affected twin (not recorded which). Sequenced: blood. The CDR3 sequence: CASSLTRRDTDTQYF.